This is a list of T cell receptor beta chains from one sample in a study of blood T cell repertoires in COVID-19. The method was immunoSEQ multiplex PCR; TCRdb's version includes in-frame clones alone and lacks a portion of them. The repertoire has about 180,000 clones, 86% of them found once; the top ten carry roughly 2.9%. Sequencing was carried out using peripheral blood. Receptors originate from a woman aged 25-40 years with active or convalescent COVID-19. CDR3s include the opening cysteine and the closing phenylalanine or tryptophan. Fields, in order: clone size, CDR3 length, D gene, V gene, J gene, CDR3 protein, CDR3 DNA. A D gene is named only where the DNA matches it firmly. Only part of the rows carry a size: once, few, many, or a class if the clone is expanded.

NA	12	NA	TRBV11-3	TRBJ2-1	CASSFQGHEQFF	TGTGCCAGCAGCTTTCAGGGGCATGAGCAGTTCTTC
once	14	TRBD1	TRBV24-1	TRBJ2-2	CATSEDRDTGELFF	TGTGCCACCAGTGAGGACAGGGACACCGGGGAGCTGTTTTTT
NA	15	TRBD1	TRBV3-1/TRBV3-2	TRBJ1-4	CASSHARQGHEKLFF	TGTGCCAGCAGCCATGCCCGACAGGGTCATGAAAAACTGTTTTTT
NA	14	TRBD1	TRBV5-5	TRBJ2-2	CASSPDRATGELFF	TGTGCCAGCAGCCCGGACAGGGCAACCGGGGAGCTGTTTTTT
NA	15	TRBD2	TRBV6-5	TRBJ2-1	CASSYSPRGDNEQFF	TGTGCCAGCAGTTACAGCCCCCGGGGGGACAATGAGCAGTTCTTC
NA	13	NA	TRBV19	TRBJ2-7	CASSIAVAYEQYF	TGTGCCAGTAGTATCGCGGTGGCCTACGAGCAGTACTTC
NA	15	NA	TRBV11-2	TRBJ1-1	CASSGSRVDPYEAFF	TGTGCCAGCAGCGGCTCGAGGGTTGACCCCTATGAAGCTTTCTTT
few	13	NA	TRBV25-1	TRBJ1-1	CASSEYPGTEAFF	TGTGCCAGCAGTGAATACCCAGGGACTGAAGCTTTCTTT
NA	17	NA	TRBV27	TRBJ1-1	CASSSRGGGFGGSEAFF	TGTGCCAGCAGTTCAAGGGGGGGCGGTTTCGGTGGCTCTGAAGCTTTCTTT
NA	15	TRBD1	TRBV6-1	TRBJ2-1	CASSEPGQGSNEQFF	TGTGCCAGCAGTGAGCCGGGACAGGGGAGCAATGAGCAGTTCTTC
NA	17	NA	TRBV7-2	TRBJ1-2	CASSTTRGGSVNYGYTF	TGTGCCAGCAGTACTACAAGGGGAGGTTCAGTGAACTATGGCTACACCTTC
NA	12	NA	TRBV4-1	TRBJ2-1	CASSHDKIQQFF	TGCGCCAGCAGCCACGACAAGATTCAGCAGTTCTTC
NA	12	NA	TRBV6-6	TRBJ1-1	CASSYEGDEAFF	TGTGCCAGCAGTTACGAGGGGGATGAGGCTTTCTTT
NA	14	TRBD1	TRBV6-4	TRBJ2-1	CASSRTGVGDEQFF	TGTGCCAGCAGCCGGACAGGTGTAGGGGATGAGCAGTTCTTC
NA	13	TRBD1	TRBV28	TRBJ1-2	CASRTQGNYGYTF	TGTGCCAGCAGAACACAGGGGAACTATGGCTACACCTTC
NA	15	NA	TRBV19	TRBJ1-1	CASSISPGSGTEAFF	TGTGCCAGTAGTATATCCCCGGGGTCGGGCACTGAAGCTTTCTTT
NA	15	NA	TRBV11-2	TRBJ2-1	CASSSLSGSYNEQFF	TGTGCCAGCAGCTCTCTATCTGGCTCCTACAATGAGCAGTTCTTC
once	13	NA	TRBV25-1	TRBJ2-5	CASSKDAGETQYF	TGTGCCAGCAGTAAGGACGCGGGGGAGACCCAGTACTTC
NA	13	TRBD2	TRBV10-3	TRBJ2-1	CAISGEGGIEQFF	TGTGCCATCAGTGGGGAGGGTGGGATTGAGCAGTTCTTC
NA	13	TRBD2	TRBV5-1	TRBJ2-5	CASNLAGEETQYF	TGCGCCAGCAACCTAGCGGGGGAAGAGACCCAGTACTTC
NA	13	NA	TRBV2	TRBJ2-3	CASKAAGTDTQYF	TGTGCCAGCAAAGCGGCGGGCACAGATACGCAGTATTTT
NA	14	NA	TRBV30	TRBJ2-7	CAWSVGGDVYEQYF	TGTGCCTGGAGTGTAGGGGGGGATGTCTACGAGCAGTACTTC
NA	14	NA	TRBV13	TRBJ1-2	CASSLRGIVHGYTF	TGTGCCAGCAGCTTACGGGGGATCGTCCATGGCTACACCTTC
NA	13	TRBD2	TRBV2	TRBJ2-3	CASSSSGSDTQYF	TGTGCCAGCAGCTCTAGCGGGAGCGATACGCAGTATTTT
NA	17	TRBD1	TRBV5-1	TRBJ2-3	CASSLGAGTGGTDTQYF	TGCGCCAGCAGCTTGGGTGCCGGGACAGGGGGGACAGATACGCAGTATTTT
once	15	TRBD1	TRBV7-9	TRBJ1-2	CASSSGQGDNYGYTF	TGTGCCAGCAGCTCGGGACAGGGGGATAACTATGGCTACACCTTC
NA	15	TRBD2	TRBV3-1/TRBV3-2	TRBJ2-3	CASSHSGRPTDTQYF	TGTGCCAGCAGCCATAGCGGGAGGCCCACAGATACGCAGTATTTT
NA	18	TRBD1	TRBV5-4	TRBJ1-2	CASSPGGQGGAANYGYTF	TGTGCCAGCAGCCCTGGAGGACAGGGAGGAGCTGCTAACTATGGCTACACCTTC
NA	14	NA	TRBV7-9	TRBJ1-1	CASSPRGGVTEAFF	TGTGCCAGCAGCCCTAGAGGGGGGGTCACTGAAGCTTTCTTT
NA	17	TRBD2	TRBV7-6	TRBJ2-1	CASSPGLAGEGYNEQFF	TGTGCCAGCAGCCCAGGACTAGCGGGAGAAGGCTACAATGAGCAGTTCTTC
NA	12	NA	TRBV29-1	TRBJ1-1	CSVVAADPEAFF	TGCAGCGTTGTGGCGGCTGACCCGGAAGCTTTCTTT
NA	14	NA	TRBV28	TRBJ1-1	CASSLATMNTEAFF	TGTGCCAGCAGTTTGGCGACTATGAACACTGAAGCTTTCTTT
NA	13	NA	TRBV2	TRBJ2-1	CASNIVQGNEQFF	TGTGCCAGCAACATCGTTCAGGGCAATGAGCAGTTCTTC
NA	13	NA	TRBV2	TRBJ2-7	CASSGYSLLEQYF	TGTGCCAGCAGTGGGTATAGCCTATTGGAGCAGTACTTC
NA	15	TRBD1	TRBV6-1	TRBJ1-6	CASSERDRDITPLHF	TGTGCCAGCAGTGAGCGGGACAGGGACATCACACCCCTCCACTTT
once	13	NA	TRBV6-4	TRBJ1-5	CASWRGGCQPQHF	TGTGCCAGCTGGAGGGGAGGATGTCAGCCCCAGCATTTT
NA	15	TRBD1	TRBV18	TRBJ2-1	CASSPDRGLYNEQFF	TGTGCCAGCTCACCAGACAGGGGGCTTTACAATGAGCAGTTCTTC
NA	15	NA	TRBV4-1	TRBJ1-1	CASSPGDTLNTEAFF	TGCGCCAGCAGCCCTGGGGACACCCTGAACACTGAAGCTTTCTTT
NA	17	TRBD1	TRBV7-2	TRBJ1-1	CASSPTVVRGRDSLAFF	TGTGCCAGCAGCCCGACTGTTGTCAGGGGGCGCGATTCTCTAGCTTTCTTT
NA	12	TRBD1	TRBV12-3/TRBV12-4	TRBJ1-1	CASVQGVGEAFF	TGTGCCAGCGTACAGGGGGTCGGTGAAGCTTTCTTT
once	14	NA	TRBV18	TRBJ2-3	CASSPGHTTDTQYF	TGTGCCAGCTCCCCAGGGCACACAACAGATACGCAGTATTTT
NA	15	NA	TRBV6-6	TRBJ1-5	CASSYQGRSNQPQHF	TGTGCCAGCAGTTACCAGGGCCGTAGCAATCAGCCCCAGCATTTT
NA	12	NA	TRBV15	TRBJ1-1	CATSRDTTEAFF	TGTGCCACCAGCAGAGATACTACAGAAGCTTTCTTT
NA	13	NA	TRBV3-1/TRBV3-2	TRBJ1-1	CASSQASETEAFF	TGTGCCAGCAGCCAAGCTTCAGAAACTGAAGCTTTCTTT
NA	15	TRBD1	TRBV28	TRBJ1-3	CASSPPDRTRDTIYF	TGTGCCAGCAGTCCCCCGGACAGGACCCGGGACACCATATATTTT
few	13	TRBD1	TRBV5-1	TRBJ1-1	CASSADRGALAFF	TGCGCCAGCAGCGCTGACAGGGGTGCTCTAGCTTTCTTT
NA	13	TRBD2	TRBV6-5	TRBJ2-2	CASSGRVIGELFF	TGTGCCAGTAGCGGGAGAGTTATAGGGGAGCTGTTTTTT
NA	12	TRBD1	TRBV10-2	TRBJ1-2	CASSGQGNGYTF	TGCGCCAGCAGTGGACAGGGCAATGGCTACACCTTC
once	13	NA	TRBV18	TRBJ2-2	CASSPLETGELFF	TGTGCCAGCTCACCATTGGAGACCGGGGAGCTGTTTTTT
NA	15	NA	TRBV6-5	TRBJ2-7	CASSRGTGVVDEQYF	TGTGCCAGCAGTCGCGGGACTGGCGTCGTGGACGAGCAGTACTTC
NA	19	TRBD2	TRBV10-2	TRBJ2-5	CASKFRGPGLAGDFETQYF	TGCGCCAGCAAGTTCCGTGGGCCGGGACTAGCGGGAGACTTTGAGACCCAGTACTTC
NA	14	NA	TRBV7-9	TRBJ2-1	CASSTQGSYNEQFF	TGTGCCAGCAGCACTCAGGGTTCCTACAATGAGCAGTTCTTC
NA	12	TRBD2	TRBV6-5	TRBJ2-7	CASRTSGYEQYF	TGTGCCAGCAGAACTAGCGGCTACGAGCAGTACTTC
NA	12	NA	TRBV21-1	TRBJ1-1	CASSPLKSEAFF	TGTGCCAGCAGCCCATTGAAGAGTGAAGCTTTCTTT
NA	14	TRBD2	TRBV3-1/TRBV3-2	TRBJ2-7	CASSPTSRRYEQYF	TGTGCCAGCAGCCCGACTAGCCGCAGGTACGAGCAGTACTTC
NA	12	NA	TRBV6-5	TRBJ1-1	CASSYSGDRAFF	TGTGCCAGCAGTTACTCGGGCGATAGAGCTTTCTTT